A single sample is the source of the 15 T cell receptor beta chains below, sequenced in a study of blood T cell repertoires in COVID-19. The method was immunoSEQ multiplex PCR; TCRdb's version includes in-frame clones alone and lacks a portion of them. This sample yields 380,000 or so clones, of which around nine tenths are seen a single time; more than 0.85% belongs to the top ten. Sequencing was carried out using PBMCs or T cells enriched from blood (not recorded which). The receptors shown here come from a woman under 40 with acute COVID-19.

The rearrangement uses TRBV20-1 and TRBJ1-2; perhaps TRBD1 as D (5 bases). Trimming pared 7 bases from V and 5 bases from J, leaving 11 bases between. There are 11 residues in the CDR3. Germline-derived CDR1 and CDR2 are DFQATT and SNEGSKA (reference sequence). The CDR3 spells CSGQGGYGYTF. CDR3 sequence (DNA): TGCAGTGGGCAGGGAGGATATGGCTACACCTTC.

The V gene is TRBV2, the J gene TRBJ1-5, with D maybe TRBD1 (5 bases). Trimming removed 2 bases from V and 0 bases from J, with 8 bases in between. Germline V gene lookup returns CDR1 SNHLY and CDR2 FYNNEI. CDR3 length: 15 residues. Written as DNA, the CDR3 is TGTGCCAGCAGTGAACAGGGTTATAGCAATCAGCCCCAGCATTTT. Translation: CASSEQGYSNQPQHF.

The chain links TRBV19 to TRBJ2-7; tentatively, D is TRBD2 (6 bases). This CDR3 has 15 residues. Germline CDR1 LNHDA, CDR2 SQIVND (reference sequence). Trimming removed 5 bases at V and 2 bases at J, with 16 bases between. The CDR3 DNA follows: TGTGCCAGTAGTGCCTCGGACGGGGGTCCCTACGAGCAGTACTTC. It is translated as CASSASDGGPYEQYF.

This clone has only one observation. V usage is TRBV5-6 and J usage is TRBJ1-1, with D possibly matching TRBD1 (5 bases). V lost 0 bases, J lost 10 bases, and 13 bases lay in between. CDR3 length: 13 residues. Germline loops: CDR1 SGHDT, CDR2 YYEEEE. The CDR3 sequence is CASSLGGLAPAFF. CDR3 DNA sequence: TGTGCCAGCAGCTTGGGGGGACTGGCGCCAGCTTTCTTT.

This sequence joins TRBV7-9 and TRBJ2-7; 8 bases match TRBD1. The CDR3 loop spans 15 amino acids. V lost 1 base to trimming and J lost 5 bases; unmatched junction nucleotides: 7. Germline CDR1 and CDR2: SEHNR and FQNEAQ (reference sequence). CDR3 nucleotide sequence: TGTGCCAGCAGCTTAGTCACAGGGGGGTTTGACGAGCAGTACTTC. Translated, it gives CASSLVTGGFDEQYF. The full variable domain, rest sourced from reference TRBV7-9 and TRBJ2-7, is DTGVSQNPRHKITKRGQNVTFRCDPISEHNRLYWYRQTLGQGPEFLTYFQNEAQLEKSRLLSDRFSAERPKGSFSTLEIQRTEQGDSAMYLCASSLVTGGFDEQYFGPGTRLTVT.

V gene TRBV5-6 combines with J gene TRBJ1-6; D is perhaps TRBD1 (5 bases). The CDR3 length is 13 residues. Germline V gene data show CDR1 as SGHDT and CDR2 as YYEEEE. V lost 4 bases, J lost 10 bases, and 12 bases lay in between. The chain's CDR3 is CASSQRRGSPLHF. The CDR3 coding sequence is TGTGCCAGCAGCCAGCGACGGGGGTCACCCCTCCACTTT.

This chain connects TRBV19 to TRBJ2-3; D possibly corresponds to TRBD2 (7 bases). This CDR3 is 13 amino acids long. V lost 7 bases and J lost 6, with 14 bases in between. Germline CDR1 LNHDA, CDR2 SQIVND (reference sequence). The CDR3 spells CASNKGGLDTQYF. DNA for the CDR3: TGTGCCAGTAACAAGGGGGGGCTCGATACGCAGTATTTT.

The chain joins TRBV6-1 to TRBJ1-3; D unclear. This CDR3 has 15 residues. Per germline, CDR1 MNHNS and CDR2 SASEGT. V was cut by 1 base and J by 2 bases, with 9 bases left in between. The CDR3 region is CASSEDRNTGNTIYF. The CDR3 coding sequence is TGTGCCAGCAGTGAAGATAGAAATACTGGAAACACCATATATTTT.

The chain carries TRBV13 and TRBJ1-3; perhaps TRBD1 as D (6 bases). Germline loops: CDR1 PRHDT, CDR2 FYEKMQ (reference sequence). The CDR3 contains 17 residues. The V end was cut by 4 bases, the J end by 0 bases, with 16 bases between. The CDR3 here is CASSSRQEVISGNTIYF. The CDR3 DNA sequence: TGTGCCAGCAGCTCCCGACAGGAAGTCATCTCTGGAAACACCATATATTTT.

The chain uses TRBV18 and TRBJ1-5; 8 bases are shared with TRBD1. The germline V gene encodes CDR1 KGHSH and CDR2 LQKENI. V trimming: 4 bases; J trimming: 8 bases; junction bases outside the gene matches: 13. The CDR3 totals 16 residues. CDR3 sequence (DNA): TGTGCCAGCTCACAGGACCGACAGGGGCACGGGGAGCCCCAGCATTTT. This codes for CASSQDRQGHGEPQHF. The variable domain in full, completed from reference TRBV18 and TRBJ1-5, reads NAGVMQNPRHLVRRRGQEARLRCSPMKGHSHVYWYRQLPEEGLKFMVYLQKENIIDESGMPKERFSAEFPKEGPSILRIQQVVRGDSAAYFCASSQDRQGHGEPQHFGDGTRLSIL.

V gene TRBV6-5 combines with J gene TRBJ2-1, with a weak D call TRBD1 (6 bases). Trimming left V 7 bases short and J 9 bases short, with 19 bases between. This CDR3 is built from 14 residues. In germline, CDR1 is MNHEY, CDR2 SVGAGI. The CDR3 coding sequence is TGTGCCAGCAACCGGGACAACCGGTTCGGTGAGCAGTTCTTC. Translation: CASNRDNRFGEQFF.

The chain combines TRBV20-1 with TRBJ2-7; the D gene is possibly TRBD2 (5 bases). This CDR3 is 14 amino acids long. The ends were cut back, 3 bases at V and 0 bases at J, with 12 bases in the middle. Germline lookup yields CDR1 DFQATT and CDR2 SNEGSKA (reference sequence). CDR3 coding DNA: TGCAGTGCTAGTTTCGGACTGACCTCCTACGAGCAGTACTTC. Its protein product is CSASFGLTSYEQYF.

The chain uses TRBV24-1 and TRBJ2-7, with 7 nucleotides matching TRBD1. The CDR3 totals 16 residues. V lost 8 bases, J lost 4 bases, and 16 bases stayed unmatched. Germline CDR1 is KGHDR and CDR2 is SFDVKD. The CDR3 DNA follows: TGTGCCACCAAAGGGACAGACCCACTGAAAAAGTACGAGCAGTACTTC. Amino acid sequence: CATKGTDPLKKYEQYF.

This clone occurred once. This chain links TRBV7-3 with TRBJ2-7, with TRBD1 matching 7 bases. The CDR3 covers 13 residues. The germline V gene encodes CDR1 SGHTA and CDR2 FQGTGA. V lost 4 bases and J lost 6; bases outside the gene matches: 6. The CDR3 loop reads CASSSQGVGEQYF. The DNA for the CDR3 is TGTGCCAGCAGCTCTCAGGGGGTAGGCGAGCAGTACTTC. Variable domain in full (rest from reference TRBV7-3 and TRBJ2-7): GAGVSQTPSNKVTEKGKYVELRCDPISGHTALYWYRQSLGQGPEFLIYFQGTGAADDSGLPNDRFFAVRPEGSVSTLKIQRTERGDSAVYLCASSSQGVGEQYFGPGTRLTVT.

The V gene is TRBV27, the J gene TRBJ1-1; D is uncertain. The ends were cut back, 3 bases at V and 11 bases at J, with 10 bases in the middle. The germline V gene has CDR1 MNHEY and CDR2 SMNVEV (reference sequence). The CDR3 spans 11 residues. The CDR3, as DNA: TGTGCCAGCAGTTTGGGTACGGGGGCTTTCTTT. Encoded protein: CASSLGTGAFF.